This T cell receptor beta chain was recovered during a study of T cells in localized non-small cell lung cancer. The repertoire was sequenced with immunoSEQ multiplex PCR; TCRdb's copy has only in-frame clones and lacks some. The sample carries under 75,000 clones, less than 90% recorded once. Germline-derived CDR1 and CDR2 are SGHAT and FQNNGV. CDR3 length: 12 amino acids. V is TRBV11-2 and J is TRBJ2-7, with 11 bases matching TRBD1. The sample was peripheral blood, taken before any cancer treatment. This TCR was sampled from a male donor at least 60 years old with stage III squamous cell lung carcinoma. This CDR3 reads CASSPGQGAAYV. In nucleotides, the CDR3 is TGTGCCAGCAGCCCTGGACAGGGGGCGGCGTATGTC.